This passage covers 27 T cell receptor beta chains from one sample sequenced in a study of blood T cell repertoires in COVID-19. Using immunoSEQ multiplex PCR, the repertoire was profiled, and TCRdb retains in-frame clones only, with some absent. The sample carries approximately 500,000 clones, about 88% recorded once. Sequencing was done on a sample of peripheral blood. The receptors shown here come from a woman aged 45 to 65 with COVID-19, enrolled during active disease.

The chain employs TRBV30 and TRBJ2-7, with TRBD1 matching over 7 bases. Losses at the gene ends were 0 bases for V and 3 bases for J; bases not matched to a gene: 2. CDR1 and CDR2 from the germline V gene are GTSNPN and SVGIG (reference sequence). The CDR3 consists of 13 residues. Here the CDR3 DNA reads TGTGCCTGGAGTGTAGGGACAGTCTACGAGCAGTACTTC. Protein product: CAWSVGTVYEQYF. Together with reference TRBV30 and TRBJ2-7, the CDR3 gives the full variable domain: SQTIHQWPATLVQPVGSPLSLECTVEGTSNPNLYWYRQAAGRGLQLLFYSVGIGQISSEVPQNLSASRPQDRQFILSSKKLLLSDSGFYLCAWSVGTVYEQYFGPGTRLTVT.

The J gene is TRBJ1-2, the V gene TRBV6-5, with 10 bases aligning to TRBD1. CDR1 and CDR2 from the germline V gene are MNHEY and SVGAGI. The V gene end was trimmed by 7 bases and the J gene end by 0 bases; junction bases not matched to a gene: 5. This CDR3 region has 15 residues. CDR3 loop: CASNAGQGANYGYTF. DNA for the CDR3: TGTGCCAGCAACGCCGGACAGGGGGCTAACTATGGCTACACCTTC.

As regards this clone: One junction end disagrees with the germline gene, perhaps due to a read error. The chain combines TRBV13 with TRBJ1-2; possible D gene TRBD1, 6 bases. Germline V lookup: CDR1 PRHDT, CDR2 FYEKMQ (reference sequence). CDR3 length: 15 residues. CDR3 in amino acids: CASSLGRDTSRGYTF. The CDR3 nucleotides are TGTGCCAGCAGTTTAGGACGGGACACCTCAAGAGGCTACACCTTC.

The genes are TRBV21-1 and TRBJ1-1; no DNA check was done on the table's D call, TRBD1. TRBV21-1 is noted as a pseudogene. The CDR3 consists of 15 residues. CDR3 protein: CASSLRMSRALEAFF. Here the CDR3 DNA reads TGTGCCAGCAGCCTCCGGATGTCCAGGGCCCTTGAAGCTTTCTTT.

J is TRBJ2-7 and V is TRBV5-1; 7 bases agree with TRBD1. CDR1 and CDR2 from the germline V gene are SGHRS and YFSETQ. With 3 bases clipped from V and 3 bases from J, the junction kept 6 bases outside the gene matches. This CDR3 has 14 residues. CDR3 nucleotides: TGCGCCAGCAGCTACTCCGGGGACAGCTACGAGCAGTACTTC. It yields the protein CASSYSGDSYEQYF.

The chain carries TRBV5-8 and TRBJ2-1; TRBD2 matches 15 bases. After removal of 0 bases from V and 1 base from J, the junction contained 5 bases not matched to a gene. Germline CDR1 and CDR2: SGHTS and YDEGEE. The CDR3 contains 19 residues. CDR3 coding DNA: TGTGCCAGCAGCTTGGATGGACTAGCGGGGGGGGGTTCCTACAATGAGCAGTTCTTC. Translating it yields CASSLDGLAGGGSYNEQFF.

The chain uses TRBV5-1 and TRBJ1-6, with TRBD1 as a possible D gene (5 bases). The V gene lost 1 base and the J gene lost 9 bases, with 17 bases spanning the gap. The CDR3 consists of 16 residues. Germline CDR1 reads SGHRS; CDR2 reads YFSETQ. In DNA, the CDR3 is TGCGCCAGCAGCTTGACAATGGGGCAGGGTAGTTCACCCCTCCACTTT. Translation: CASSLTMGQGSSPLHF.

This clone was seen only once. V usage is TRBV27 and J usage is TRBJ1-1, with D uncertain. CDR3 size: 15 residues. Trimming pared 5 bases from V and 4 bases from J, leaving 17 bases between. Germline loops: CDR1 MNHEY, CDR2 SMNVEV (reference sequence). CDR3 sequence reads: CASSTHTLEGTEAFF. CDR3 in DNA: TGTGCCAGCAGTACCCACACCCTCGAGGGCACTGAAGCTTTCTTT.

The chain employs TRBV18 and TRBJ1-3; the match to TRBD1 covers 8 bases. Germline-derived CDR1 and CDR2 are KGHSH and LQKENI. The V gene end was trimmed by 5 bases and the J gene end by 0 bases; junction bases not matched to a gene: 6. The CDR3 has 16 amino acids. DNA of the CDR3: TGTGCCAGCTCAGCGACGGGACAGGTCTCTGGAAACACCATATATTTT. Translation: CASSATGQVSGNTIYF.

The rearrangement joins TRBV7-9 to TRBJ1-1; the match to TRBD1 covers 12 bases. The germline V gene has CDR1 SEHNR and CDR2 FQNEAQ (reference sequence). J was trimmed by 7 bases and V by 5 bases; bases with no gene match: 5. There are 14 residues in the CDR3. For the CDR3, the DNA is TGTGCCAGCAGCCAGGGACAGGGGGCGATTGAAGCTTTCTTT. The encoded protein is CASSQGQGAIEAFF.

The chain is built from TRBV28 and TRBJ2-5, with TRBD2 identical over 9 bases. Germline V gene lookup returns CDR1 MDHEN and CDR2 SYDVKM. V lost 2 bases and J lost 0; bases outside the gene matches: 4. The CDR3 runs to 16 residues. The CDR3 DNA reads TGTGCCAGCAGTTTACGGGGCGGGGGGGACCAAGAGACCCAGTACTTC. Residues: CASSLRGGGDQETQYF.

CDR3 DNA: TGCGCCAGCAGCTTAAGGGGTTTCGATGAAAAACTGTTTTTT. It translates to CASSLRGFDEKLFF. The chain carries TRBV5-1 and TRBJ1-4; tentatively, D is TRBD1 (5 bases). Trimming cost V 2 bases and J 6 bases, with 11 bases left between them. This CDR3 region has 14 residues. From germline, CDR1 is SGHRS and CDR2 YFSETQ.

The CDR3: CASSELGRRSEQYF. CDR3 coding DNA: TGTGCCAGCAGTGAATTGGGTCGGAGGTCCGAGCAGTACTTC. The chain is built from TRBV2 and TRBJ2-7, with D perhaps TRBD2 (5 bases). Germline CDR1 SNHLY, CDR2 FYNNEI. This CDR3 is 14 amino acids long. Trimming left V 2 bases short and J 6 bases short, with 14 bases between.

The chain combines TRBV30 with TRBJ2-5; unclear D gene. The CDR3 sequence is 12 residues long. Per germline, CDR1 GTSNPN and CDR2 SVGIG (reference sequence). The germline V and J ends were trimmed by 0 bases and 5 bases, with 7 bases remaining between them. In DNA form, the CDR3 reads TGTGCCTGGAGTGTCTATCGGGAGACCCAGTACTTC. Its protein product is CAWSVYRETQYF. Variable domain in full (rest from reference TRBV30 and TRBJ2-5): SQTIHQWPATLVQPVGSPLSLECTVEGTSNPNLYWYRQAAGRGLQLLFYSVGIGQISSEVPQNLSASRPQDRQFILSSKKLLLSDSGFYLCAWSVYRETQYFGPGTRLLVL.

V is TRBV19 and J is TRBJ1-5; the match to TRBD1 covers 8 bases. There are 16 residues in the CDR3. The trim removed 7 bases at V and 1 base at J, leaving 9 bases unmatched. Per the germline V gene, CDR1 is LNHDA and CDR2 is SQIVND (reference sequence). This chain's CDR3 is CASTVGTGGSNQPQHF. The DNA for the CDR3 is TGTGCCAGTACTGTCGGGACAGGAGGGAGCAATCAGCCCCAGCATTTT.

V usage is TRBV5-1 and J usage is TRBJ2-1; TRBD2 aligns across 9 bases. The germline CDR1 and CDR2 sequences are SGHRS and YFSETQ. The J segment lost 6 bases and the V segment lost 0 bases, leaving 4 bases of the junction unmatched. CDR3 length equals 15 residues. Written as DNA, the CDR3 is TGCGCCAGCAGCTTGGCCCTAGCGGGGATCAATGAGCAGTTCTTC. Amino acids: CASSLALAGINEQFF.

The chain combines TRBV2 with TRBJ2-1; 9 nucleotides line up with TRBD2. The CDR3 totals 15 residues. The V gene's germline CDR1 is SNHLY and CDR2 FYNNEI. Losses at the gene ends were 4 bases for V and 4 bases for J; bases not matched to a gene: 5. CDR3 DNA: TGTGCCAGCAGTGTTCTAGCGGGGACTTACAATGAGCAGTTCTTC. The encoded protein is CASSVLAGTYNEQFF.

This chain connects TRBV4-2 to TRBJ1-5; unclear D gene. The germline CDR1 and CDR2 sequences are LGHNA and YNFKEQ. V lost 0 bases and J 4 bases, leaving 10 bases between the germline ends. The CDR3 is made up of 15 amino acids. CDR3 in DNA: TGTGCCAGCAGCCAAGATTTTGGAGTTAATCAGCCCCAGCATTTT. This encodes CASSQDFGVNQPQHF.

The chain joins TRBV21-1 to TRBJ1-6; the table names TRBD1, a call not compared with the DNA. TRBV21-1 is given as a pseudogene. The CDR3 is made up of 14 amino acids. The CDR3 region is CASSTYRGNSPLHF. Here the CDR3 DNA reads TGTGCCAGCAGCACTTACAGGGGCAATTCACCCCTCCACTTT.

The gene calls are TRBV18 and TRBJ2-7; 10 positions match TRBD1. From germline, CDR1 is KGHSH and CDR2 LQKENI. The junction had 5 bases not matched to a gene; V was cut back by 4 bases and J by 2 bases. The CDR3 length is 15 residues. As DNA, the CDR3 is TGTGCCAGCTCACGAGGACAGGGGGAGACCTACGAGCAGTACTTC. It specifies CASSRGQGETYEQYF.

V gene TRBV19 combines with J gene TRBJ2-7, with D tentatively TRBD1 (7 bases). V was trimmed by 11 bases and J by 3 bases, leaving 17 bases between them. Germline V gives CDR1 LNHDA, CDR2 SQIVND (reference sequence). The CDR3 is made up of 13 amino acids. This CDR3 is CASMRRDSYEQYF. The CDR3 DNA reads as TGTGCCTCGATGAGGAGGGACAGCTACGAGCAGTACTTC.

V and J are TRBV4-2 and TRBJ1-4; tentatively, D is TRBD1 (5 bases). CDR1 is LGHNA and CDR2 is YNFKEQ in the germline V gene. V gave up 1 base and J gave up 8 bases, with 11 bases separating them. The length of the CDR3 is 14 residues. The CDR3 nucleotides are TGTGCCAGCAGCCAAGGACGACAGAGAGAAAAACTGTTTTTT. It translates to CASSQGRQREKLFF.

The chain uses TRBV19 and TRBJ1-2; 7 bases agree with TRBD1. This CDR3 contains 13 residues. Germline CDR1 and CDR2: LNHDA and SQIVND (reference sequence). Trimming at V came to 10 bases and at J to 5 bases, leaving 10 bases not matched to a gene. The CDR3 region has the DNA TGTGCCATAAAGGAGGCAGGGGGATATGGCTACACCTTC. This encodes CAIKEAGGYGYTF.

The rearrangement joins TRBV5-6 to TRBJ1-1; 9 bases are a match to TRBD1. Germline V gives CDR1 SGHDT, CDR2 YYEEEE. CDR3 length equals 16 residues. Trimming took 2 bases from V and 4 from J; bases not matched to a gene: 9. The CDR3 nucleotides are TGTGCCAGCAGCTTAGGGGACAGGGAACAGAGCACTGAAGCTTTCTTT. This translates into CASSLGDREQSTEAFF.

The chain recombines TRBV24-1 with TRBJ1-5; TRBD1 aligns across 7 bases. J lost 5 bases, V lost 4 bases, and 7 bases had no gene match. Per germline, CDR1 KGHDR and CDR2 SFDVKD. The CDR3 totals 15 residues. In DNA, the CDR3 is TGTGCCACCAGTGACAAAGGGACAGACTATCAGCCCCAGCATTTT. Translated: CATSDKGTDYQPQHF.

V gene TRBV2 combines with J gene TRBJ1-2; a possible D gene is TRBD1 (5 bases). The CDR3 sequence is 14 residues long. Trimming took 5 bases from V and 0 from J, leaving 10 bases between them. In germline, CDR1 is SNHLY, CDR2 FYNNEI. CDR3 amino acids: CASSLDTSNYGYTF. Here the CDR3 DNA reads TGTGCCAGCAGTTTGGACACCTCTAACTATGGCTACACCTTC.

The V call is TRBV6-5, the J call TRBJ2-7; D possibly corresponds to TRBD1 (6 bases). The germline V and J ends were trimmed by 9 bases and 0 bases, with 12 bases remaining between them. Germline assignment: CDR1 MNHEY and CDR2 SVGAGI. The CDR3 sequence is 13 residues long. CDR3 residues: CASARDTSYEQYF. CDR3 coding DNA: TGTGCCAGTGCCCGGGACACCTCCTACGAGCAGTACTTC.